These T cell receptor beta chains were read from a single sample in a study of glioma-infiltrating T cells after dendritic cell vaccination. Using immunoSEQ multiplex PCR, the repertoire was profiled, and TCRdb retains in-frame clones only, with some absent. The sample carries approximately 50,000 clones, 75% to 90% recorded once. The source was blood, collected after dendritic cell vaccination. The source is a human donor with glioblastoma. Each CDR3 is given with its conserved first and last residue. Fields, in order: D gene, clone size, J gene, V gene, CDR3 protein, CDR3 DNA. The D gene is left open where the match is weak. Expanded clones are given a class, and other clones once, few, many or no size at all.

TRBD2	NA	TRBJ2-3	TRBV5-4	CASSSQREAWGNTQYF	TGTGCCAGCAGTTCTCAGCGGGAGGCCTGGGGAAATACGCAGTATTTT
TRBD2	NA	TRBJ2-3	TRBV15	CATSHAGLATDTQYF	TGTGCCACCAGCCACGCGGGACTAGCTACAGATACGCAGTATTTT
TRBD1	NA	TRBJ1-6	TRBV7-9	CASSLARQDRARSPLHF	TGTGCCAGCAGCTTAGCCCGACAGGACAGGGCTAGGTCACCCCTCCACTTT
NA	NA	TRBJ1-5	TRBV5-1	CARPPGAGSLDQPQHF	TGCGCCAGACCTCCGGGAGCCGGAAGCTTAGATCAGCCCCAGCATTTT
NA	NA	TRBJ1-4	TRBV30	CAWTSQAFEKLFF	TGTGCCTGGACTTCGCAAGCCTTTGAAAAACTGTTTTTT
NA	NA	TRBJ2-3	TRBV5-1	CASSSRGQTTFGITDTQYF	TGCGCCAGCAGCTCACGCGGACAGACAACCTTCGGGATCACAGATACGCAGTATTTT
TRBD2	NA	TRBJ2-3	TRBV7-2	CASSFRGLTTDTQYF	TGTGCCAGCAGCTTTCGGGGACTAACCACAGATACGCAGTATTTT
NA	NA	TRBJ2-5	TRBV5-6	CASSLAGAQYF	TGTGCCAGCAGCTTGGCGGGGGCCCAGTACTTC
TRBD1	few	TRBJ1-1	TRBV10-3	CAVKRTGGTEAFF	TGTGCCGTCAAGCGGACAGGGGGCACTGAAGCTTTCTTT
NA	NA	TRBJ2-5	TRBV18	CASSPTYQETQYF	TGTGCCAGCTCCCCCACATACCAAGAGACCCAGTACTTC
TRBD2	NA	TRBJ2-5	TRBV15	CATREPSGGETQYF	TGTGCCACCCGAGAGCCTAGCGGGGGGGAGACCCAGTACTTC
TRBD2	NA	TRBJ2-1	TRBV6-6	CASRPAPGLAGEEQFF	TGTGCCAGCAGGCCCGCACCGGGACTAGCGGGGGAAGAGCAGTTCTTC
TRBD1	once	TRBJ2-1	TRBV4-1	CASSHNRDRVSNEQFF	TGCGCCAGCAGCCATAACCGGGACAGGGTGAGCAATGAGCAGTTCTTC
TRBD2	NA	TRBJ2-3	TRBV9	CASSLRTSGVGGADTQYF	TGTGCCAGCAGCCTTCGGACTAGCGGGGTAGGGGGGGCAGATACGCAGTATTTT
TRBD2	NA	TRBJ2-6	TRBV10-3	CATAGPMAGASGANVLTF	TGTGCCACCGCCGGGCCCATGGCGGGAGCTTCTGGGGCCAACGTCCTGACTTTC
NA	NA	TRBJ1-2	TRBV19	CASSIAGGANYGYTF	TGTGCCAGTAGTATCGCGGGCGGAGCTAACTATGGCTACACCTTC
NA	NA	TRBJ2-1	TRBV19	CASTTGVGNEQFF	TGTGCCAGTACTACGGGAGTTGGCAATGAGCAGTTCTTC
NA	NA	TRBJ1-2	TRBV10-3	CATDSGRYGYTF	TGTGCCACCGACAGTGGGAGGTATGGCTACACCTTC
TRBD1	NA	TRBJ1-1	TRBV5-5	CASQMTGTNTEAFF	TGTGCCAGCCAGATGACAGGGACGAACACTGAAGCTTTCTTT